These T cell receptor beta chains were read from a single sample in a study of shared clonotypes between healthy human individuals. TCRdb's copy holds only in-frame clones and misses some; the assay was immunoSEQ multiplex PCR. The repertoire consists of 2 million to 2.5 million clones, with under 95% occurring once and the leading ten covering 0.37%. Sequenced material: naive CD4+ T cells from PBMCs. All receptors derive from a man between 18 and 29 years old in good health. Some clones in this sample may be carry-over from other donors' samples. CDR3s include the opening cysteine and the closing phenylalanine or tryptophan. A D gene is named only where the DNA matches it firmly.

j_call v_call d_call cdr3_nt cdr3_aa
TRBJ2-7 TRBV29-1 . TGCAGCGTTGCTCAGGGGCTCTACGAGCAGTACTTC CSVAQGLYEQYF
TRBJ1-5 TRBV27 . TGTGCCAGCAGTTTCATCTCGGGACGCAATAGCAATCAGCCCCAGCATTTT CASSFISGRNSNQPQHF
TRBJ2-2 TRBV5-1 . TGCGCCAGCAGTTACGACTGGCGCGACACCGGGGAGCTGTTTTTT CASSYDWRDTGELFF
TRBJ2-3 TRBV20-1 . TGCAGTGCTGCGAGCACAGATACGCAGTATTTT CSAASTDTQYF
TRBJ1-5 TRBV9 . TGTGCCAGCAGCCCGGAGTCGGGCAATCAGCCCCAGCATTTT CASSPESGNQPQHF
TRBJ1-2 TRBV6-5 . TGTGCCAGCAGCCCGAATAGTGGCGTGAATGGCTACACCTTC CASSPNSGVNGYTF
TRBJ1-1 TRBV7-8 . TGTGCCAGCAGCTTAGCGCTGGCAGTGAACACTGAAGCTTTCTTT CASSLALAVNTEAFF
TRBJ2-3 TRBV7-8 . TGTGCCAGCAGCCCATGGGACACCGGGAGCACAGATACGCAGTATTTT CASSPWDTGSTDTQYF
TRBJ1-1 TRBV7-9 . TGTGCCAGCACCTCAAGAGGGGGTCCTGAAGCTTTCTTT CASTSRGGPEAFF
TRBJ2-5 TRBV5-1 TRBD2 TGCGCCAGCAGCCCTTCTAGCGGGAGTGCAGAGACCCAGTACTTC CASSPSSGSAETQYF
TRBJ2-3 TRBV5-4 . TGTGCCAGCAGCTTGGGTGTTTTAGGGGCCACAGATACGCAGTATTTT CASSLGVLGATDTQYF